The present TCR beta chain was sequenced within a study of shared clonotypes between healthy human individuals (dated by TCRdb to the early 2020s). Regarding the complete study: A few men and two women, aged 18 to 49 years, made up the cohort. Blood TCR repertoires of about 5 healthy adults were deeply sequenced to estimate repertoire size and the extent of clonotype sharing between individuals. Per donor, leukapheresis produced somewhere between about 0.9 and 9.5 billion PBMCs. Different laboratories and diverse techniques were used to prepare libraries and sequence TCR repertoires, to increase sequencing depth and limit assay-specific biases. Results the study describes overall, beyond this receptor: The genetic and exposure-history diversity represented was limited by the small number of donors. Sampling was restricted to blood, and TCR repertoires in tissues likely differ from the TCR repertoires found in blood. Based on pairwise subsampling, the degree of clonotype sharing among donors was expected to be affected by sequencing depth.

This clone turned up a few times. Its antigen remains unidentified. No base quality information exists; no much larger clone differs at one position. V drops 8 bases and J drops 8 bases, leaving 15 bases in between. The CDR3 numbers 12 residues from cysteine through phenylalanine. The retained sequence is limited to the CDR3, 36 bases, with the frame set at the first base. Based on the germline V gene, the CDR1 and CDR2 sequences are MNHNS and SASEGT. Using the deep immunoSEQ assay, multiplex PCR amplified TCR CDR3 regions from genomic DNA. Extracted genomic DNA from each cell subset was distributed evenly across all wells of several immunoSEQ 96-well plates, and each plate was treated as a replicate. For unsorted PBMC, 250 to 300 ng genomic DNA, equal to 30,000 or so T cell genomes, was loaded into each replicate PCR. Genomic DNA from unsorted PBMC was sequenced over ten immunoSEQ deep assay plates. The purified libraries were quantified using a Qubit 3.0 fluorometer, sized with a Bioanalyzer 2100, and then quantified again using the KAPA Library Quantification kit. A separate single-read 150-cycle Illumina NextSeq 550 flow cell was used to sequence each immunoSEQ 96-well plate. On the study's bioinformatics: Because only junctional sequences without quality scores were contained in the immunoSEQ output, filtering matching that applied to full-length reads could not be performed. Sequences were annotated with PyIR, a Python wrapper for IgBLAST v1.9, and V/J genes and CDR3 were assigned using IMGT germline references. Reads with weak V/J assignments (E-value above 1e-6), missing CDR3, stop codons, out-of-frame junctions, or ambiguous translated residues were removed. V3J clonotypes were defined by identical inferred V gene, J gene, and CDR3 amino acid sequence. Percentage overlap between repertoires was computed as shared unique clonotypes divided by the size of the smaller repertoire. RTK rarefaction, the Chao1 estimator, and Recon v2.1 estimates of unobserved clonotypes were used to assess repertoire richness. Imported from immuneACCESS, the table was reduced by TCRdb to in-frame sequences with V and J called. These copies leave out some clones; in studies compared against another copy, an unresolved V gene accounts for under half, and the cause of the remainder is not known. The V and J calls and the clone size are those of that table, but D and trimming were determined from the DNA. The sample profile shows under 600,000 clones; around three quarters of them were found once. The ten largest account for 12% of the sample.

The donors were healthy, HIV-negative adults with no recently reported acute infections or vaccinations. Every donor was a Caucasian adult living in Nashville, Tennessee, USA. For unsorted samples, some 100 million PBMCs were counted, and genomic DNA was extracted using the QIAamp DNA Blood Mini kit. After blood collection by leukapheresis, PBMCs were isolated using Ficoll-Histopaque density gradient centrifugation and then cryopreserved in the vapor phase of liquid nitrogen. The sample was PBMCs. The TCR comes from a woman in her forties in good health. Some clones in this sample may be carry-over from other donors' samples. This chain is built from TRBV6-1 and TRBJ1-1; no confident D gene assignment can be made. CDR3 protein: CASVAVLKEAFF. In nucleotide form, the sequence is TGTGCCAGCGTTGCGGTTCTAAAGGAAGCTTTCTTT.